A single sample gave rise to the 9 T cell receptor beta chains below, sequenced in a study of cytomegalovirus exposure and HLA in healthy donors. Researchers ran the PCR with 60 Vbeta and 13 Jbeta primers. Assay used: immunoSEQ multiplex PCR; TCRdb lists only in-frame clones, some missing. The sample consists of roughly 140,000 clones, roughly 77% of them appearing once. Sequencing was performed on PBMCs. The source is a human donor in good health.

This clone was found once. J is TRBJ2-7 and V is TRBV28, with D hard to call. This CDR3 has 11 amino acids. Trimming took off 6 bases at V and 3 bases at J, with 6 bases between the two ends. Germline CDR1 is MDHEN and CDR2 is SYDVKM. This CDR3 reads CASRHNYEQYF. In DNA form, the CDR3 reads TGTGCCAGCAGACATAACTACGAGCAGTACTTC.

V usage is TRBV4-3 and J usage is TRBJ2-7; TRBD1 is a possible D gene (6 bases). The CDR3 is 17 residues long. Deletions cut 0 bases from V and 4 bases from J, with 19 bases between. From germline, CDR1 is LGHNA and CDR2 YSLEER. The CDR3: CASSQELGTGHIYEQYF. CDR3 DNA sequence: TGCGCCAGCAGCCAAGAGTTGGGGACGGGACACATTTACGAGCAGTACTTC.

J is TRBJ2-7 and V is TRBV9; 12 bases line up with TRBD1. The CDR3 loop spans 14 amino acids. Trimming cost V 0 bases and J 9 bases; bases outside gene matches: 4. From germline, CDR1 is SGDLS and CDR2 YYNGEE. CDR3 protein: CASSVGGTGGRQYF. CDR3 DNA: TGTGCCAGCAGCGTAGGGGGGACAGGGGGCAGGCAGTACTTC.

This clone appeared once. The chain recombines TRBV6-1 with TRBJ2-7; a possible D gene is TRBD1 (6 bases). This CDR3 is built from 13 residues. Germline lookup yields CDR1 MNHNS and CDR2 SASEGT. Trimming took 8 bases from V and 1 from J, leaving 12 bases between them. The CDR3 loop is CASRPGTSYEQYF. In DNA, the CDR3 is TGTGCCAGCCGCCCCGGGACATCCTACGAGCAGTACTTC.

In its sample, this clone was seen once. The V gene is TRBV6-5, the J gene TRBJ2-7; weak D call: TRBD1 (6 bases). The length of the CDR3 is 15 residues. Germline assignment: CDR1 MNHEY and CDR2 SVGAGI. Trimming pared 6 bases from V and 0 bases from J, leaving 15 bases between. CDR3 nucleotide sequence: TGTGCCAGCAGCTCGGGACACTTCCTCTCCTACGAGCAGTACTTC. It is translated as CASSSGHFLSYEQYF.

The chain employs TRBV7-3 and TRBJ2-1; 7 positions agree with TRBD2. The germline V gene encodes CDR1 SGHTA and CDR2 FQGTGA. After removal of 5 bases from V and 4 bases from J, the junction contained 8 bases not matched to a gene. This CDR3 has 15 amino acids. The CDR3 region has the DNA TGTGCCAGCAGCACCGCGGGAGATGGATACAATGAGCAGTTCTTC. Residues: CASSTAGDGYNEQFF.

The V and J genes are TRBV5-1 and TRBJ1-1; 10 positions match TRBD1. Germline V gene lookup returns CDR1 SGHRS and CDR2 YFSETQ. With V trimmed by 4 bases and J by 5 bases, 11 bases remained unmatched. This CDR3 has 16 residues. The CDR3 coding sequence is TGCGCCAGCAGCAGTCGACAGGGGGCGGATAAGACTGAAGCTTTCTTT. Its translation is CASSSRQGADKTEAFF.

The chain carries TRBV19 and TRBJ2-7, with a possible D match to TRBD2 (6 bases). The CDR3 runs to 13 residues. CDR1 and CDR2 (germline): LNHDA, SQIVND (reference sequence). V gave up 1 base and J gave up 6 bases, with 10 bases separating them. The CDR3 nucleotides read TGTGCCAGTAGTATAGTCCGGGGGAGCGAGCAGTACTTC. This sequence encodes CASSIVRGSEQYF.

CDR3 region: CASSSTAGGWYNEQFF. The CDR3 coding sequence is TGTGCCAGCAGTTCAACAGCGGGAGGTTGGTACAATGAGCAGTTCTTC. V and J are TRBV6-5 and TRBJ2-1, with 9 bases identical to TRBD2. The CDR3 loop spans 16 amino acids. Per the germline V gene, CDR1 is MNHEY and CDR2 is SVGAGI. J gave up 4 bases and V 4 bases, and 8 bases lay outside the gene matches.